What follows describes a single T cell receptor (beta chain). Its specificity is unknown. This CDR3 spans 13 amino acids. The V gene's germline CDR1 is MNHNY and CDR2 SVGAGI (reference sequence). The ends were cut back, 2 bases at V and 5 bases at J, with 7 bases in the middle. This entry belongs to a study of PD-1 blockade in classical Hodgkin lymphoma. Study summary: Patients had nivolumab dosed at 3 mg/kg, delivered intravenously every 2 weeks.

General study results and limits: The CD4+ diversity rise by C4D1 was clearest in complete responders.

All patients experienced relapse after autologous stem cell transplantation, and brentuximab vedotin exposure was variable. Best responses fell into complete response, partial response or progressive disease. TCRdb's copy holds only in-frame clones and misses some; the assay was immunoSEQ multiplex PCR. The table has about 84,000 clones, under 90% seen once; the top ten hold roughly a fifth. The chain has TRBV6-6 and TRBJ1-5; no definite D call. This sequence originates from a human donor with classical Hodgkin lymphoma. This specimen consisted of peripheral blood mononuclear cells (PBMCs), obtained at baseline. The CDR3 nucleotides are TGTGCCAGCAGTTACGTGAGAGATCAGCCCCAGCATTTT. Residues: CASSYVRDQPQHF.